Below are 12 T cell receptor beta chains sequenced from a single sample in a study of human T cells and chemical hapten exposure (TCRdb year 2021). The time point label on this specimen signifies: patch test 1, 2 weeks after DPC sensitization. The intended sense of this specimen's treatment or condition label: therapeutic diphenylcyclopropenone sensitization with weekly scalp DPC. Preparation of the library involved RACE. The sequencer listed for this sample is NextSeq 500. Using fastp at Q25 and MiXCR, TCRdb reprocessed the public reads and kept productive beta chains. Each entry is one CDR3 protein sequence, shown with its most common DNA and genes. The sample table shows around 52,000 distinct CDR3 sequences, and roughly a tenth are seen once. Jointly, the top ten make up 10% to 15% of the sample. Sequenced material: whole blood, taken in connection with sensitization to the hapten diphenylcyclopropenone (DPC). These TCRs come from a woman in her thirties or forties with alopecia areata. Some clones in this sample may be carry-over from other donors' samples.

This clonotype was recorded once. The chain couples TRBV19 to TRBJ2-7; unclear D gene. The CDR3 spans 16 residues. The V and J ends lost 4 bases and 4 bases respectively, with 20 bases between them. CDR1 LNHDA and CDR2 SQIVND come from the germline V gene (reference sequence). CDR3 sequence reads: CASSTMAAGIPYEQYF. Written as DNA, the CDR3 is TGTGCCAGTAGTACTATGGCAGCCGGAATCCCTTACGAGCAGTACTTC.

The CDR3 sequence: CASSPDGYEQYF. In DNA, the CDR3 is TGTGCCAGCAGCCCGGACGGCTACGAGCAGTACTTC. The chain carries TRBV6-5 and TRBJ2-7; no reliable D call. Between the trimmed V and J ends, which lost 6 bases and 3 bases, there was a span of 9 bases. Germline CDR1 is MNHEY and CDR2 is SVGAGI. The CDR3 runs to 12 residues.

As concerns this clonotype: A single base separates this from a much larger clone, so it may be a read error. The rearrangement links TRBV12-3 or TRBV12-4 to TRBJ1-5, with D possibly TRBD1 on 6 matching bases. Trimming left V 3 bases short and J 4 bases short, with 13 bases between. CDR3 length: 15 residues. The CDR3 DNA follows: TGTGCCAGCAGTTTGCACGGACAGAGTAATCAGCCCCAGCATTTT. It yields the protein CASSLHGQSNQPQHF.

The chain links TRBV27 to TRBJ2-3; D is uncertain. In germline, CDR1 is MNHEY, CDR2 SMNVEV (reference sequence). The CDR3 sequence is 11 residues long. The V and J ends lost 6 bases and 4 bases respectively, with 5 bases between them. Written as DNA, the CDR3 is TGTGCCAGCAGAATCGCAGATACGCAGTATTTT. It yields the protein CASRIADTQYF.

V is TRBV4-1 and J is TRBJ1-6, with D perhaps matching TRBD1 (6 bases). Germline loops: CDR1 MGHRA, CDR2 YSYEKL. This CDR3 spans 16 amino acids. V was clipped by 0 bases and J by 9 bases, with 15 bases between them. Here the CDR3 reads CASSQDLGTRSSPLHF. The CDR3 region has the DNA TGCGCCAGCAGCCAAGATTTAGGGACACGAAGTTCACCCCTCCACTTT.

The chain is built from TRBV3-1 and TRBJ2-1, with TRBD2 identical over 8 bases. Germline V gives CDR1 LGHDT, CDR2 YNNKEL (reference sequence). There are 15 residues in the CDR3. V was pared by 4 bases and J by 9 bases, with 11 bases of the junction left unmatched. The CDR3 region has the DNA TGTGCCAGCAGCCCCCAGCGGGGGCCCCTCAGTGAGCAGTTCTTC. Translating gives CASSPQRGPLSEQFF.

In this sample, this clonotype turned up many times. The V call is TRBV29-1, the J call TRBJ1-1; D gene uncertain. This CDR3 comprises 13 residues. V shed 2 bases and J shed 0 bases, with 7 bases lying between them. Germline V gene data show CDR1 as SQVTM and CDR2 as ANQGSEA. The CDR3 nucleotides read TGCAGCGTTGAAACAACAGTGAACACTGAAGCTTTCTTT. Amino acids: CSVETTVNTEAFF. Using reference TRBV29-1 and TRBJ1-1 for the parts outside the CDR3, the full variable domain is SAVISQKPSRDICQRGTSLTIQCQVDSQVTMMFWYRQQPGQSLTLIATANQGSEATYESGFVIDKFPISRPNLTFSTLTVSNMSPEDSSIYLCSVETTVNTEAFFGQGTRLTVV.

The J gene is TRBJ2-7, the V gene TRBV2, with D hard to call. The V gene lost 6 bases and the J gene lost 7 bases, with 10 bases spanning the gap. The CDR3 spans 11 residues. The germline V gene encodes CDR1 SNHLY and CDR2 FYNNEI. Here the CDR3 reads CASRVYEEQYF. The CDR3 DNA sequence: TGTGCCAGCAGGGTGTACGAAGAGCAGTACTTC.

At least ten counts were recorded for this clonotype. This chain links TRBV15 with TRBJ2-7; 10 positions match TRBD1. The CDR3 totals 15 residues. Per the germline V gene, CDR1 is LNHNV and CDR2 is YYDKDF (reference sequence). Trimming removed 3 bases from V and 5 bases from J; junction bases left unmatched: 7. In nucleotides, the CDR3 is TGTGCCACCAGCAGGGACAGGGGGTCCGCGGACGAGCAGTACTTC. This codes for CATSRDRGSADEQYF.

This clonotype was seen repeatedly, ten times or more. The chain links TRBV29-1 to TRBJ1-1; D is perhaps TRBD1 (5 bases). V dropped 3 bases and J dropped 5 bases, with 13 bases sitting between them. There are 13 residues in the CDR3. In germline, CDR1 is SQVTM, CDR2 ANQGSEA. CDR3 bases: TGCAGCGTTGAGATAGGTCAGGGAACTGAAGCTTTCTTT. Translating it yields CSVEIGQGTEAFF.

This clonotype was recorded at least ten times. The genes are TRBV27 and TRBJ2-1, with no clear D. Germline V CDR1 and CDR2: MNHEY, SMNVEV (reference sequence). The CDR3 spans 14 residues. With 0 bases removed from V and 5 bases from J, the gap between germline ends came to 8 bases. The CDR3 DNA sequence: TGTGCCAGCAGTTTATCGGGCCCTCACAATGAGCAGTTCTTC. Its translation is CASSLSGPHNEQFF.

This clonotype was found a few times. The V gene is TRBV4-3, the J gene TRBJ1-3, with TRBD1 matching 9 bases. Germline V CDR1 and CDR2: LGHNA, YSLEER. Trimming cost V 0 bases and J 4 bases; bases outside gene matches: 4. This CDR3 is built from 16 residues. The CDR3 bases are TGCGCCAGCAGCCAAGATGAACAGGGGGCAGGAAACACCATATATTTT. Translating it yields CASSQDEQGAGNTIYF.